Listed here are 27 T cell receptor beta chains from one sample, sequenced in a study of T cell repertoires in ileal Crohn's disease. Some clones are missing from TCRdb's copy, which holds only in-frame ones; the method was immunoSEQ multiplex PCR. The repertoire has some 17,000 clones, about 70% of them found once; the top ten carry 4% to 4.5%. Specified time point: inflamed ileum from the surgical specimen. Sequenced: ileal tissue. Receptors were obtained from an adult with Crohn's disease.

The chain recombines TRBV27 with TRBJ2-1; a weak D match, TRBD2 (6 bases). The CDR3 is 16 residues long. CDR1 and CDR2 from the germline V gene are MNHEY and SMNVEV (reference sequence). The V and J ends lost 1 base and 5 bases respectively, with 15 bases between them. As DNA, the CDR3 is TGTGCCAGCAGTTTATTAAAGGGAGGAATAGACAATGAGCAGTTCTTC. It encodes CASSLLKGGIDNEQFF.

This rearrangement joins TRBV5-4 to TRBJ2-1, with 10 bases identical to TRBD2. The germline gives CDR1 SGHNT, CDR2 YYREEE (reference sequence). V was clipped by 2 bases and J by 7 bases; unmatched bases: 6. This CDR3 spans 15 amino acids. The CDR3 DNA follows: TGTGCCAGCAGCTTTTCATCTAGCGGGAGTAATGAGCAGTTCTTC. Translation: CASSFSSSGSNEQFF.

The chain carries TRBV6-1 and TRBJ2-1; 11 bases line up with TRBD2. V lost 3 bases to trimming and J lost 5 bases; unmatched junction nucleotides: 6. Germline loops: CDR1 MNHNS, CDR2 SASEGT. The CDR3 extends over 16 amino acids. The CDR3 loop reads CASSEPLAGGHNEQFF. The CDR3 DNA is TGTGCCAGCAGTGAGCCCCTAGCGGGGGGTCACAATGAGCAGTTCTTC.

The chain employs TRBV4-2 and TRBJ2-2, with TRBD2 matching 11 bases. Trimming cost V 3 bases and J 5 bases; bases outside gene matches: 2. Germline V gene sequence: CDR1 LGHNA, CDR2 YNFKEQ. The length of the CDR3 is 15 residues. In nucleotides, the CDR3 is TGTGCCAGCAGCCAGGGACTAGCGGTTACCGGGGAGCTGTTTTTT. Amino acid sequence: CASSQGLAVTGELFF.

V and J are TRBV5-1 and TRBJ2-3, with 8 bases lining up with TRBD2. Germline CDR1 reads SGHRS; CDR2 reads YFSETQ. Unmatched junction bases numbered 4, after V lost 1 base and J lost 0 bases. This CDR3 has 16 residues. CDR3 loop: CASSLFAGGSTDTQYF. For the CDR3, the DNA is TGCGCCAGCAGCTTGTTTGCGGGGGGAAGCACAGATACGCAGTATTTT.

This rearrangement joins TRBV7-2 to TRBJ2-5, with D possibly matching TRBD1 (6 bases). With 5 bases removed from V and 5 bases from J, the gap between germline ends came to 15 bases. The CDR3 sequence is 14 residues long. Per the germline V gene, CDR1 is SGHTA and CDR2 is FQGNSA. The CDR3 DNA follows: TGTGCCAGCAGCCGGCGACAGGCAGGGGAGACCCAGTACTTC. Residues: CASSRRQAGETQYF.

V and J are TRBV10-1 and TRBJ1-6; 11 bases fit TRBD1. The germline V gene encodes CDR1 WNHNN and CDR2 SYGVQD (reference sequence). This CDR3 is 15 amino acids long. The V segment lost 6 bases and the J segment 9 bases; nucleotides outside the gene matches: 7. In DNA, the CDR3 is TGCGCCAGCAGCGCCCGGACAGGGGGCATTTCACCCCTCCACTTT. Encoded protein: CASSARTGGISPLHF.

V is TRBV4-1 and J is TRBJ2-2; D assignment may be TRBD1 or TRBD2 (5 bases each). V was trimmed by 4 bases and J by 5 bases, leaving 11 bases between them. CDR3 length: 14 residues. CDR1 is MGHRA, CDR2 YSYEKL, per germline. The CDR3 bases are TGCGCCAGCAGCCCCGGGACGAGTACCGGGGAGCTGTTTTTT. Residues: CASSPGTSTGELFF.

The chain combines TRBV28 with TRBJ1-4, with no clear D. Trimming left V 4 bases short and J 8 bases short, with 20 bases between. The germline V gene has CDR1 MDHEN and CDR2 SYDVKM. The CDR3 is 16 amino acids. Written as DNA, the CDR3 is TGTGCCAGCAGTTCCGCGACGAGGGCCCGGGAGGAAAAACTGTTTTTT. It codes for CASSSATRAREEKLFF.

V is TRBV5-4 and J is TRBJ2-7, with 9 positions matching TRBD2. The CDR3 covers 16 residues. After removal of 4 bases from V and 5 bases from J, the junction contained 13 bases not matched to a gene. Germline loops: CDR1 SGHNT, CDR2 YYREEE (reference sequence). CDR3 nucleotides: TGTGCCAGCAGCCCCCGGGGCGGGAGGGCTTGGGACGAGCAGTACTTC. Translating gives CASSPRGGRAWDEQYF. Complete variable domain (other parts from reference TRBV5-4 and TRBJ2-7): ETGVTQSPTHLIKTRGQQVTLRCSSQSGHNTVSWYQQALGQGPQFIFQYYREEENGRGNFPPRFSGLQFPNYSSELNVNALELDDSALYLCASSPRGGRAWDEQYFGPGTRLTVT.

The rearrangement links TRBV6-1 to TRBJ1-2; maybe TRBD1 (5 bases). The germline V and J ends were trimmed by 8 bases and 7 bases, with 17 bases remaining between them. Germline CDR1 reads MNHNS; CDR2 reads SASEGT. The CDR3 covers 13 residues. The CDR3 bases are TGTGCCAGCGACAGTTCCTCCCGGGGTGGCTACACCTTC. This gives the protein CASDSSSRGGYTF.

The V call is TRBV7-2, the J call TRBJ1-2; D uncertain. The CDR3 has 15 amino acids. Between the trimmed V and J ends, which lost 1 base and 0 bases, there was a span of 9 bases. Germline V gene data show CDR1 as SGHTA and CDR2 as FQGNSA. The CDR3 sequence: CASSLGRESNYGYTF. CDR3 nucleotide sequence: TGTGCCAGCAGCTTAGGGCGGGAGTCTAACTATGGCTACACCTTC.

The chain carries TRBV2 and TRBJ2-7; 7 bases are a match to TRBD1. The germline V gene has CDR1 SNHLY and CDR2 FYNNEI. V was clipped by 6 bases and J by 3 bases; unmatched bases: 8. The length of the CDR3 is 14 residues. This CDR3 reads CASRALTGIYEQYF. The CDR3 region has the DNA TGTGCCAGCAGGGCCCTGACAGGGATCTACGAGCAGTACTTC.

The V gene is TRBV10-3, the J gene TRBJ2-1, with 10 bases fitting TRBD1. Germline V gene data show CDR1 as ENHRY and CDR2 as SYGVKD. The CDR3 is 15 amino acids. V was clipped by 8 bases and J by 7 bases; unmatched bases: 11. The chain's CDR3 is CAIGGGTGAVNEQFF. The CDR3, as DNA: TGTGCCATCGGAGGAGGGACAGGGGCGGTAAATGAGCAGTTCTTC.

This chain links TRBV28 with TRBJ2-7, with 11 bases fitting TRBD2. In germline, CDR1 is MDHEN, CDR2 SYDVKM. Losses at the gene ends were 8 bases for V and 3 bases for J; bases not matched to a gene: 15. This CDR3 region has 17 residues. The DNA for the CDR3 is TGTGCCAGCTCGGGTAGTAGCGGGAGGGGATTTAGCTACGAGCAGTACTTC. Translation gives CASSGSSGRGFSYEQYF.

The chain is built from TRBV7-5 and TRBJ2-5; TRBD2 was called by the table and not checked on the DNA. TRBV7-5 is designated a pseudogene. The CDR3 length is 16 residues. The CDR3 DNA reads TGTGTCAGAAGCTCTTCAACGCGGGGGCCCCAAGAGACCCAGTACTTC. This sequence encodes CVRSSSTRGPQETQYF.

This clone has just a few counts. The gene calls are TRBV2 and TRBJ2-4, with TRBD1 identical over 7 bases. V trimming: 4 bases; J trimming: 8 bases; junction bases outside the gene matches: 2. There are 12 residues in the CDR3. Looked up from germline, CDR1 is SNHLY and CDR2 is FYNNEI. The DNA for the CDR3 is TGTGCCAGCAGTGGAACAGGGGACATTCAGTACTTC. As protein: CASSGTGDIQYF.

The CDR3, as DNA: TGTGCCTGGAGCACCTACAGGGGGCACAGGGAAAAACTGTTTTTT. It codes for CAWSTYRGHREKLFF. This rearrangement joins TRBV30 to TRBJ1-4, with TRBD1 identical over 9 bases. Germline V CDR1 and CDR2: GTSNPN, SVGIG (reference sequence). The CDR3 spans 15 residues. The trim removed 3 bases at V and 8 bases at J, leaving 10 bases unmatched.

This clone turned up a few times. The rearrangement links TRBV13 to TRBJ2-7; D may be TRBD2 (6 bases). Germline V lookup: CDR1 PRHDT, CDR2 FYEKMQ (reference sequence). V lost 1 base, J lost 5 bases, and 15 bases lay in between. This CDR3 is 15 amino acids long. The CDR3 sequence is CASSLDGRPGDEQYF. The CDR3 coding sequence is TGTGCCAGCAGCTTAGATGGGAGGCCCGGGGACGAGCAGTACTTC.

This clone has just a few counts. The rearrangement uses TRBV28 and TRBJ2-2; D is perhaps TRBD2 (6 bases). Per the germline V gene, CDR1 is MDHEN and CDR2 is SYDVKM. CDR3 size: 15 residues. Trimming cost V 3 bases and J 3 bases, with 11 bases left between them. As DNA, the CDR3 is TGTGCCAGCAGTTTGGGGGGTCTTTACACCGGGGAGCTGTTTTTT. Protein product: CASSLGGLYTGELFF.

This clone was counted only a few times. V gene TRBV6-6 combines with J gene TRBJ2-3, with 7 bases that match TRBD1. The CDR3 runs to 14 residues. Germline CDR1 MNHNY, CDR2 SVGAGI (reference sequence). Trimming took 4 bases from V and 3 from J; bases not matched to a gene: 4. CDR3 protein: CASSFQGVTDTQYF. The CDR3 DNA reads TGTGCCAGCAGTTTTCAGGGGGTAACAGATACGCAGTATTTT.

The CDR3 coding sequence is TGCGCCAGCAGCCGCAGCGGGAGGGCGAACACCGGGGAGCTGTTTTTT. Translating it yields CASSRSGRANTGELFF. The chain carries TRBV5-1 and TRBJ2-2, with 10 bases identical to TRBD2. CDR1 is SGHRS, CDR2 YFSETQ, per germline. CDR3 length equals 16 residues. V shed 4 bases, J shed 0 bases, and the junction held 3 bases outside the gene matches.

The rearrangement uses TRBV28 and TRBJ1-2, with TRBD1 identical over 10 bases. With V trimmed by 4 bases and J by 4 bases, 9 bases remained unmatched. The germline V gene encodes CDR1 MDHEN and CDR2 SYDVKM. The CDR3 contains 16 residues. CDR3: CASSSGTGVLFYGYTF. DNA for the CDR3: TGTGCCAGCAGTTCCGGGACAGGGGTCCTCTTCTATGGCTACACCTTC.

The chain carries TRBV6-6 and TRBJ2-3; no clear D gene. Germline V CDR1 and CDR2: MNHNY, SVGAGI (reference sequence). The CDR3 sequence is 10 residues long. V shed 8 bases and J shed 1 base, with 1 base lying between them. CDR3 DNA: TGTGCCAGCGGCACAGATACGCAGTATTTT. It yields the protein CASGTDTQYF.

V and J are TRBV10-2 and TRBJ2-7, with a tentative D call TRBD2 (6 bases). Trimming took 8 bases from V and 2 from J, leaving 16 bases between them. The germline V gene encodes CDR1 WSHSY and CDR2 SAAADI. The CDR3 consists of 14 residues. The chain's CDR3 is CASAGLTLTYEQYF. For the CDR3, the DNA is TGCGCCAGCGCGGGACTCACCCTTACCTACGAGCAGTACTTC.

This rearrangement joins TRBV6-5 to TRBJ2-7, with D perhaps TRBD1 (5 bases). CDR3 length: 13 amino acids. Trimming stripped 3 bases from V and 0 bases from J, with 6 bases between. CDR1 is MNHEY, CDR2 SVGAGI, per germline. Here the CDR3 reads CASSYQGSYEQYF. CDR3 coding DNA: TGTGCCAGCAGTTATCAGGGCTCCTACGAGCAGTACTTC.

The gene calls are TRBV6-1 and TRBJ1-3, with TRBD1 as a possible D gene (5 bases). From germline, CDR1 is MNHNS and CDR2 SASEGT. The V and J ends lost 4 bases and 0 bases respectively, with 13 bases between them. This CDR3 contains 16 residues. Here the CDR3 reads CASSANPRVSGNTIYF. The CDR3 DNA sequence: TGTGCCAGCAGTGCAAATCCCAGGGTCTCTGGAAACACCATATATTTT.